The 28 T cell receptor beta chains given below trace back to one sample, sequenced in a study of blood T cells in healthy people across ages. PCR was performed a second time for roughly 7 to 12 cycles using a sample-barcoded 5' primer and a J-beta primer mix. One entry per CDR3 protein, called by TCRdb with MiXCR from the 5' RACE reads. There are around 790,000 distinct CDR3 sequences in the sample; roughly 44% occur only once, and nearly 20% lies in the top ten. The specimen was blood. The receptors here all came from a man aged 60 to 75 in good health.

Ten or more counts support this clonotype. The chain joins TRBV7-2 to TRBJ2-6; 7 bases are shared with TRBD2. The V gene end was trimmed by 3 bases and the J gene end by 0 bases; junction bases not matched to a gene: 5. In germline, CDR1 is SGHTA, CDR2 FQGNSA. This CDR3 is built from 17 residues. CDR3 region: CASSFGRGISGANVLTF. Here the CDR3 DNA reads TGTGCCAGCAGCTTTGGGCGGGGGATCTCTGGGGCCAACGTCCTGACTTTC.

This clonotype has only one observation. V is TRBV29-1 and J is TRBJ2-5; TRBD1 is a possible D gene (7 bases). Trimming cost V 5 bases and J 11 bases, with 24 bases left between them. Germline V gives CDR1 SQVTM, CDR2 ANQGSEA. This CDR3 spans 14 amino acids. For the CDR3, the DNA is TGCAGCGTTCCGGAGGGGGCCAGCTTCGGGGAGCAGTACTTC. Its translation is CSVPEGASFGEQYF. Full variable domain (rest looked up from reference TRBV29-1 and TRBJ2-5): SAVISQKPSRDICQRGTSLTIQCQVDSQVTMMFWYRQQPGQSLTLIATANQGSEATYESGFVIDKFPISRPNLTFSTLTVSNMSPEDSSIYLCSVPEGASFGEQYFGPGTRLLVL.

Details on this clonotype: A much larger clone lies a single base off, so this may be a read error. The CDR3 protein is CASRDSGGSYNEKFF. The CDR3 nucleotides are TGTGCCAGCAGAGATAGCGGGGGTTCCTACAATGAGAAGTTCTTC. The chain couples TRBV6-1 to TRBJ2-1; 9 nucleotides agree with TRBD2. There are 15 residues in the CDR3. Germline CDR1 MNHNS, CDR2 SASEGT.

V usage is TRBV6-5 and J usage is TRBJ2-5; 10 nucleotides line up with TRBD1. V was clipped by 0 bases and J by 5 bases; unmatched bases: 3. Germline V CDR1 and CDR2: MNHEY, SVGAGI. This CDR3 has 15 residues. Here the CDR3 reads CASSYSDRGLETQYF. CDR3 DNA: TGTGCCAGCAGTTACTCAGACAGGGGGCTTGAGACCCAGTACTTC.

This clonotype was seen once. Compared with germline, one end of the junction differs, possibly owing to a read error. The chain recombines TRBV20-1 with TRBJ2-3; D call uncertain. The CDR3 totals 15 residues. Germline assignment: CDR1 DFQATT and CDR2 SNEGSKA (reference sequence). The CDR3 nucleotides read TGCAGTGCTAGAAAGCCGGTTAGTGGTATAGATTCGCAGTATTTT. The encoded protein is CSARKPVSGIDSQYF.

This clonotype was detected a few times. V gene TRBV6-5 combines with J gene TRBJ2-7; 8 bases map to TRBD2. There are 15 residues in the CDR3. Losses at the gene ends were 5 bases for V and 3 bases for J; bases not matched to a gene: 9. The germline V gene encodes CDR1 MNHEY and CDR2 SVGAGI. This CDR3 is CASSPSGSQDYEQYF. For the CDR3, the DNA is TGTGCCAGCAGTCCGAGCGGGAGCCAGGACTACGAGCAGTACTTC.

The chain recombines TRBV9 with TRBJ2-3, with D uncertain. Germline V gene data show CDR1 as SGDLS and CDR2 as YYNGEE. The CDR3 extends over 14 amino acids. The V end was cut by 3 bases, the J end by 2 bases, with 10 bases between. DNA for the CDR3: TGTGCCAGCAGCGCAAGCCCCCACACAGATACGCAGTATTTT. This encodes CASSASPHTDTQYF.

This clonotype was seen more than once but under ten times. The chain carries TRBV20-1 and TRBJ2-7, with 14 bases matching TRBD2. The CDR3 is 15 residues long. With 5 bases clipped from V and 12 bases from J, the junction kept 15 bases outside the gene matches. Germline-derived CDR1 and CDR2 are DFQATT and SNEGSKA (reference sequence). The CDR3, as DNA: TGCAGTGCTTCGCATATTGGACTAGCGGGGGGTACCCGGTACTTC. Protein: CSASHIGLAGGTRYF.

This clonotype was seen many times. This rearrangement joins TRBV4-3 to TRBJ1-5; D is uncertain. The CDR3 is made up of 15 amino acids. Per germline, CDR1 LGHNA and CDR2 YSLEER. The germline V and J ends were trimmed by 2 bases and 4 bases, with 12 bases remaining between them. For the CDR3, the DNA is TGCGCCAGCAGCCAATATTTACTGGAGAATCAGCCCCAGCATTTT. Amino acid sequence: CASSQYLLENQPQHF.

The CDR3 sequence is CASRGTPSYEQYF. In DNA, the CDR3 is TGTGCCAGCAGAGGGACTCCATCCTACGAGCAGTACTTC. The genes are TRBV28 and TRBJ2-7; the D gene is possibly TRBD2 (6 bases). Germline V CDR1 and CDR2: MDHEN, SYDVKM. Deletions cut 6 bases from V and 1 base from J, with 10 bases between. CDR3 length: 13 amino acids.

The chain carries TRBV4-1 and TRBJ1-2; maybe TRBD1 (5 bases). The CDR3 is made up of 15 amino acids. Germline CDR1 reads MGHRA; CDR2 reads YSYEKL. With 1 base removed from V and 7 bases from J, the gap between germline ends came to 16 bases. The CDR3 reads CASSQVVGGLCGYTF. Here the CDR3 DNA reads TGCGCCAGCAGCCAAGTTGTGGGGGGGTTGTGTGGCTACACCTTC.

The DNA for the CDR3 is TGCGCCAGCAGCACAGACCAGGCAGATACGCAGTATTTT. It yields the protein CASSTDQADTQYF. The chain is built from TRBV5-1 and TRBJ2-3; D unclear. This CDR3 spans 13 amino acids. Germline CDR1 is SGHRS and CDR2 is YFSETQ. V was pared by 4 bases and J by 4 bases, with 10 bases between.

This CDR3 reads CASSRGQGANIQYF. Written as DNA, the CDR3 is TGTGCCAGCAGTCGGGGACAGGGGGCAAACATTCAGTACTTC. The chain uses TRBV12-3 or TRBV12-4 and TRBJ2-4; the match to TRBD1 covers 12 bases. Trimming at V came to 5 bases and at J to 6 bases, leaving 2 bases not matched to a gene. CDR3 size: 14 residues.

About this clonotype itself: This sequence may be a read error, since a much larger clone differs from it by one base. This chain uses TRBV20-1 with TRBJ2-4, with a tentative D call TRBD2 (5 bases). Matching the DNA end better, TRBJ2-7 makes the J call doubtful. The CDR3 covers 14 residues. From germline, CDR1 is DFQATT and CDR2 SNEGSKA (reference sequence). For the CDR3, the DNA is TGCAGTGCTGAGCACGGCGCCAGCGGCCGCGAGCAGTACTTC. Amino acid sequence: CSAEHGASGREQYF.

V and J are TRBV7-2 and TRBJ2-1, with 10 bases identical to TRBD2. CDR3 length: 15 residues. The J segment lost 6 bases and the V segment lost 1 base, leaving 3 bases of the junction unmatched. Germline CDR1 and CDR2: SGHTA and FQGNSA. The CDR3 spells CASSLGGTSVNEQFF. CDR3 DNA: TGTGCCAGCAGCTTAGGGGGGACTAGCGTCAATGAGCAGTTCTTC.

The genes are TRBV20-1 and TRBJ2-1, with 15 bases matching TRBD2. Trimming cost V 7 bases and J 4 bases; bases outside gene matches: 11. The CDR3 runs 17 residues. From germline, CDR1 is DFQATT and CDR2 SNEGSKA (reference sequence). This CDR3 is CSGVGTSGGFTYNEQFF. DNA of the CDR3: TGCAGTGGGGTAGGGACTAGCGGGGGGTTTACGTACAATGAGCAGTTCTTC.

CDR3: CASSQTYLTDTQYF. In DNA, the CDR3 is TGTGCCAGCAGTCAGACGTATCTCACAGATACGCAGTATTTT. The V gene is TRBV2, the J gene TRBJ2-3; D is ambiguous. V lost 5 bases, J lost 2 bases, and 11 bases lay in between. This CDR3 has 14 amino acids. In germline, CDR1 is SNHLY, CDR2 FYNNEI.

CDR3 protein: CASSQQGQSEQYF. CDR3 DNA sequence: TGCGCCAGCAGCCAACAGGGACAGAGCGAGCAGTACTTC. V and J are TRBV5-1 and TRBJ2-7; 7 bases line up with TRBD1. The V segment lost 4 bases and the J segment 6 bases; nucleotides outside the gene matches: 7. Germline V CDR1 and CDR2: SGHRS, YFSETQ. CDR3 size: 13 residues.

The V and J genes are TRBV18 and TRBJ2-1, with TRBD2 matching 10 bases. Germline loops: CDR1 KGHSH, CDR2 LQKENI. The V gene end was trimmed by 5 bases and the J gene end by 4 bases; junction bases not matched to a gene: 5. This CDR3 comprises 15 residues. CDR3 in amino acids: CASSSSGGEYNEQFF. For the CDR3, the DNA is TGTGCCAGCTCATCTAGCGGGGGTGAATACAATGAGCAGTTCTTC.

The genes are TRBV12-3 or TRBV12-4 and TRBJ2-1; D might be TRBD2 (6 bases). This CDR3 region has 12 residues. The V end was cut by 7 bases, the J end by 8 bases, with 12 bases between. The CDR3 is CASTRTNDEQFF. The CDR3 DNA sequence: TGTGCCAGCACCCGGACTAACGATGAGCAGTTCTTC.

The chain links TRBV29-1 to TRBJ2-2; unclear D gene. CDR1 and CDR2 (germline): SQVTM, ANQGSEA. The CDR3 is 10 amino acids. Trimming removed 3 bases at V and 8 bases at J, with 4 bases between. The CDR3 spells CSVEDGELFF. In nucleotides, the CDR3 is TGCAGCGTTGAGGATGGGGAGCTGTTTTTT.

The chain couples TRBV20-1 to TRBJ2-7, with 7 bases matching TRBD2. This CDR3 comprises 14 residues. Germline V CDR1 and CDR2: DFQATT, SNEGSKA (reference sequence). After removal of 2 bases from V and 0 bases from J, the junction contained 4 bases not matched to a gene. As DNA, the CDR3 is TGCAGTGCTAGAAAGCGGGGCCTCTCCTACGAGCAGTACTTC. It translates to CSARKRGLSYEQYF.

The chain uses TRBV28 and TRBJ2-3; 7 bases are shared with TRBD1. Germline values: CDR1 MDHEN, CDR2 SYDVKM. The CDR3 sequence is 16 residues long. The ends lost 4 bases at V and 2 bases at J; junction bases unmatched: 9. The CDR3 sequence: CASSSGTAVFTDTQYF. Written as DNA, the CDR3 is TGTGCCAGCAGTTCCGGGACAGCCGTCTTCACAGATACGCAGTATTTT.

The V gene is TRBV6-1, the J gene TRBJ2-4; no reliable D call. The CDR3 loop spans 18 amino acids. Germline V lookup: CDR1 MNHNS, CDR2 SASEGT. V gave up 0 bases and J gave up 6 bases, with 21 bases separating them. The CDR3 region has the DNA TGTGCCAGCAGTGAAGCGAACAATTATTTGGCTCGGGCAAACATTCAGTACTTC. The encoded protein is CASSEANNYLARANIQYF.

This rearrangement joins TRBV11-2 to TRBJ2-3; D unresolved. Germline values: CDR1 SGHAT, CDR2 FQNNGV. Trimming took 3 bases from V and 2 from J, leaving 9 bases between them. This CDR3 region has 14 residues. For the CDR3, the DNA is TGTGCCAGCAGCTTTAGGGATTTCACAGATACGCAGTATTTT. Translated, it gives CASSFRDFTDTQYF. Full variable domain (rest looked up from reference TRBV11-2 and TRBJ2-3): EAGVAQSPRYKIIEKRQSVAFWCNPISGHATLYWYQQILGQGPKLLIQFQNNGVVDDSQLPKDRFSAERLKGVDSTLKIQPAKLEDSAVYLCASSFRDFTDTQYFGPGTRLTVL.

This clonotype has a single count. The CDR3 reads CAISQGGTNEKLFF. In DNA form, the CDR3 reads TGTGCCATCAGCCAAGGGGGAACTAATGAAAAACTGTTTTTT. V and J are TRBV10-3 and TRBJ1-4; D is perhaps TRBD1 (6 bases). Germline-derived CDR1 and CDR2 are ENHRY and SYGVKD. This CDR3 contains 14 residues. V lost 6 bases, J lost 1 base, and 9 bases lay in between.

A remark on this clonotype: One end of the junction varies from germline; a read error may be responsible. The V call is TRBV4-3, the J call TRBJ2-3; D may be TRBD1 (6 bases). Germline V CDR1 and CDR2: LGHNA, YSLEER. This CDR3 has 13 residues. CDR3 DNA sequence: TGCGCCAGCAGCCAAGTAGAGACAGGTACGCAGTATTTT. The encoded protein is CASSQVETGTQYF.

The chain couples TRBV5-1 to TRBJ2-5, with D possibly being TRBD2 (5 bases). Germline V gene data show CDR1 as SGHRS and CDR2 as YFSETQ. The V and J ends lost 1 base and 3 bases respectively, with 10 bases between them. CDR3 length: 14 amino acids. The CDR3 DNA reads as TGCGCCAGCAGCTTGAATACTAGGGAAGAGACCCAGTACTTC. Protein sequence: CASSLNTREETQYF. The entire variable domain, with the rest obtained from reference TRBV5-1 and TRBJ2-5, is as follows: KAGVTQTPRYLIKTRGQQVTLSCSPISGHRSVSWYQQTPGQGLQFLFEYFSETQRNKGNFPGRFSGRQFSNSRSEMNVSTLELGDSALYLCASSLNTREETQYFGPGTRLLVL.